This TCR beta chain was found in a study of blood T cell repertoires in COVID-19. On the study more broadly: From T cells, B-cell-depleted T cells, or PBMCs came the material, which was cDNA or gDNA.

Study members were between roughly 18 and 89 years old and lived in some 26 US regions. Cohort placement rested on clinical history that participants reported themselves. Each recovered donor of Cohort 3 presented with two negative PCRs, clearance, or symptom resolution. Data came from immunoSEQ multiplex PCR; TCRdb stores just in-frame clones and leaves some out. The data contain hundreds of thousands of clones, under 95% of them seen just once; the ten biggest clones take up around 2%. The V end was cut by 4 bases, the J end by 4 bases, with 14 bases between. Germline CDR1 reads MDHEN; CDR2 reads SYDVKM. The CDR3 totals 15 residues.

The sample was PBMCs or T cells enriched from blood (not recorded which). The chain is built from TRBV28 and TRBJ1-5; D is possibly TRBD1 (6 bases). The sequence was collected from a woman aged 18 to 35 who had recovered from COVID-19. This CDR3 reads CASSSGGSPNQPQHF. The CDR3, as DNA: TGTGCCAGCAGTTCGGGGGGCTCCCCGAATCAGCCCCAGCATTTT.